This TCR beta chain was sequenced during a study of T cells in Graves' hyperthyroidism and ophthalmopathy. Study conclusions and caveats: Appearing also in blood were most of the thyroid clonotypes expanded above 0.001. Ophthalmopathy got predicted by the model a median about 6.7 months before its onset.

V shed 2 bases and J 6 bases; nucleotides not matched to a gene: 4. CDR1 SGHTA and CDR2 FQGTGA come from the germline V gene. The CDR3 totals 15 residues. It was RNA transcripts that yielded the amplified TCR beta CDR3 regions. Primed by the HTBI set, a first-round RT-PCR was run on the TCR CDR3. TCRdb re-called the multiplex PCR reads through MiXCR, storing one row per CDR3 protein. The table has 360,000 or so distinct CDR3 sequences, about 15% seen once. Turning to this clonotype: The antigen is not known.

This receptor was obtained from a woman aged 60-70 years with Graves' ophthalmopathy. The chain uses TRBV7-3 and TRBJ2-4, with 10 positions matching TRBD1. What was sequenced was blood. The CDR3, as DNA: TGTGCCAGCAGCTTACGCGGGGACAGGGGAAACATTCAGTACTTC. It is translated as CASSLRGDRGNIQYF.